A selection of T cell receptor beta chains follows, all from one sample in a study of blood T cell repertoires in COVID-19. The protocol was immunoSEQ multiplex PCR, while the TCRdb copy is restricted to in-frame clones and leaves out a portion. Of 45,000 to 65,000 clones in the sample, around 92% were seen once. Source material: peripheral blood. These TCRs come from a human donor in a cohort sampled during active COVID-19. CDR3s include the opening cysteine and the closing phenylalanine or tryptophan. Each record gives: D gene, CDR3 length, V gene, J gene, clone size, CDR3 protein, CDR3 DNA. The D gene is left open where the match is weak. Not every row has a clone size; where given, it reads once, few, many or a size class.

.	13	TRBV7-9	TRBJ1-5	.	CASSLGGGQPQHF	TGTGCCAGCAGCTTAGGCGGAGGGCAGCCCCAGCATTTT
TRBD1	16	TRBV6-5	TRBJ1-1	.	CASSYFTGGPYTEAFF	TGTGCCAGCAGTTACTTCACAGGGGGGCCGTACACTGAAGCTTTCTTT
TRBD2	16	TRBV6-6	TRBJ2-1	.	CASSLMSSGSRNEQFF	TGTGCCAGCAGCCTAATGTCTAGCGGGAGTAGAAATGAGCAGTTCTTC
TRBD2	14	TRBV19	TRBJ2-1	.	CASKASGIYNEQFF	TGTGCCAGTAAGGCTAGCGGTATCTACAATGAGCAGTTCTTC
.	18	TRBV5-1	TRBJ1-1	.	CASSLVVFGGGEGTEAFF	TGCGCCAGCAGCTTGGTGGTCTTTGGGGGAGGGGAAGGCACTGAAGCTTTCTTT
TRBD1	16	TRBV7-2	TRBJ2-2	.	CASSSQGQTNTGELFF	TGTGCCAGCAGCTCCCAGGGACAGACGAACACCGGGGAGCTGTTTTTT
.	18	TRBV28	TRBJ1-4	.	CASRKRGRTGRANEKLFF	TGTGCCAGCAGAAAACGAGGGCGCACAGGGAGGGCTAATGAAAAACTGTTTTTT
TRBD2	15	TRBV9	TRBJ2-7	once	CASSVERGGPYEQYF	TGTGCCAGCAGCGTAGAGCGGGGGGGCCCATACGAGCAGTACTTC
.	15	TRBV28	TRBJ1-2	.	CASSSPQGLHYGYTF	TGTGCCAGCAGTAGTCCCCAGGGTTTGCACTATGGCTACACCTTC
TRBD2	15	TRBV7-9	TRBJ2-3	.	CASSLDSGRADTQYF	TGTGCCAGCAGCTTAGATAGCGGGAGAGCAGATACGCAGTATTTT
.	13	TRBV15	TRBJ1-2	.	CATSRVVTGNHTF	TGTGCCACCAGCAGAGTTGTAACGGGGAACCACACCTTC
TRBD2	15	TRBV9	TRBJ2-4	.	CASSPWEGPSNIQYF	TGTGCCAGCAGCCCTTGGGAGGGGCCATCAAACATTCAGTACTTC
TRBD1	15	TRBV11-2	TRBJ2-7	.	CASSPRTGAVYEQYF	TGTGCCAGCAGCCCCCGGACAGGGGCGGTATACGAGCAGTACTTC
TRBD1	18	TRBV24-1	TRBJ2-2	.	CATSEHGTGRGRTGELFF	TGTGCCACCAGTGAACACGGGACAGGGAGGGGTAGGACCGGGGAGCTGTTTTTT
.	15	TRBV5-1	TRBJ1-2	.	CASSSIQGRNYGYTF	TGCGCCAGCAGCTCCATCCAGGGGCGAAACTATGGCTACACCTTC
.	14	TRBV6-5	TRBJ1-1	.	CATRGGVRGPEAFF	TGTGCCACCCGAGGGGGAGTTAGGGGCCCTGAAGCTTTCTTT
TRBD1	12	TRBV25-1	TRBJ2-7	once	CATQGQPYEQYF	TGTGCCACTCAGGGACAGCCCTACGAGCAGTACTTC